This T cell receptor beta chain originates from a study of blood T cell repertoires in COVID-19. Per germline, CDR1 MNHEY and CDR2 SVGAGI. The J segment lost 4 bases and the V segment lost 8 bases, leaving 7 bases of the junction unmatched. The CDR3 is 13 amino acids. Assay used: immunoSEQ multiplex PCR; TCRdb lists only in-frame clones, some missing. The data show 100,000 to 150,000 clones, around 80% seen once. Specimen: peripheral blood. The chain is built from TRBV6-5 and TRBJ2-7; 8 bases are a match to TRBD1. The receptor was isolated from a man between 25 and 39 years old with COVID-19, enrolled during active disease. The DNA of the CDR3 is TGTGCCAGCGAGGACAGGGATTTATACGAGCAGTACTTC. Translating it yields CASEDRDLYEQYF.